The T cell receptor (beta chain) described here comes from a study of shared clonotypes between healthy human individuals. This clone was counted once. The antigen remains undetermined. Study observations and caveats: Rarefaction demonstrated incomplete sorted-subset sequencing despite large depth.

This CDR3 comprises 16 residues. Trimming shortened V by 0 bases and J by 3 bases, and 15 bases separated the two germline ends. The germline V gene has CDR1 LGHNA and CDR2 YSLEER. The naive CD8 subset, CD45RO-negative cells positively selected for CCR7, excluded terminally differentiated effector memory CD45RA+ cells. Clones were read by immunoSEQ multiplex PCR, and TCRdb kept only the in-frame ones, dropping some. The sample includes more than 2 million clones, around 93% seen only once; the top ten take less than 2%. V is TRBV4-3 and J is TRBJ2-7; D remains unclear. The material sequenced was naive CD8+ T cells from PBMCs. This receptor was obtained from a man aged 18 to 35 in good health. Some clones in this sample may be carry-over from other donors' samples. CDR3 sequence (DNA): TGCGCCAGCAGCCAAGATCTTTGGACCTTTAACTACGAGCAGTACTTC. Its translation: CASSQDLWTFNYEQYF.